Listed here are 4 T cell receptor beta chains from one sample, sequenced in a study of neurological immune-mediated disorders. TCRdb called the 5' RACE reads again in MiXCR, with one record for every CDR3 protein. The sample has about 33,000 distinct CDR3 sequences, over 1.2% seen once. The sequencing sample was made of PBMCs. Receptors were obtained from a woman in her twenties or thirties with multiple sclerosis.

Ten or more counts support this clonotype. V gene TRBV18 combines with J gene TRBJ1-5, with 8 positions matching TRBD1. CDR3 size: 15 residues. The J segment lost 3 bases and the V segment lost 3 bases, leaving 4 bases of the junction unmatched. The germline gives CDR1 KGHSH, CDR2 LQKENI. CDR3 in DNA: TGTGCCAGCTCACCTACAGGGGGGGACAATCAGCCCCAGCATTTT. Protein product: CASSPTGGDNQPQHF.

This clonotype was observed many times. The V gene is TRBV10-3, the J gene TRBJ1-1; D remains unclear. This CDR3 is 13 amino acids long. CDR1 is ENHRY, CDR2 SYGVKD, per germline. V was pared by 3 bases and J by 1 base, with 6 bases between. The CDR3 region has the DNA TGTGCCATCAGTGAACGGGGGAACACTGAAGCTTTCTTT. It specifies CAISERGNTEAFF.

This clonotype showed up many times. The J gene is TRBJ2-1, the V gene TRBV5-1; D is uncertain. CDR1 is SGHRS, CDR2 YFSETQ, per germline. Trimming cost V 0 bases and J 4 bases, with 8 bases left between them. CDR3 length equals 14 residues. The CDR3 loop is CASSLAQLYNEQFF. CDR3 coding DNA: TGCGCCAGCAGCTTGGCCCAGCTATACAATGAGCAGTTCTTC.

The chain has TRBV12-5 and TRBJ1-1; D remains ambiguous. The CDR3 is made up of 15 amino acids. Germline CDR1 is LGHNT and CDR2 is FRNRAP. Trimming pared 0 bases from V and 1 base from J, leaving 9 bases between. The CDR3 here is CASGLVREGNTEAFF. CDR3 sequence (DNA): TGTGCTAGTGGTTTGGTACGGGAGGGGAACACTGAAGCTTTCTTT.